These 29 T cell receptor beta chains originate from one sample sequenced in a study of T cells in women clearing cervical HPV infection. Measured with immunoSEQ multiplex PCR; TCRdb has only the in-frame clones, and not every one. Here the sample table reports tens of thousands of clones. Material: blood buffy coat. The receptors stem from a woman between 18 and 70 years old with a cervical HPV16 infection that either progressed to CIN3+ or cleared (not recorded which).

Remarks on this clone: The CDR3 extends 3 residues past the end of the read, so its final part is completed from the germline J gene. The chain employs TRBV7-9 and TRBJ2-2; D may be TRBD2 (6 bases). V lost 1 base, J lost 5 bases, and 8 bases lay in between. This CDR3 contains 14 residues. The germline gives CDR1 SEHNR, CDR2 FQNEAQ (reference sequence). The CDR3: CASSLGGITGELFF. The covered CDR3 bases are TGTGCCAGCAGCTTAGGCGGGATAACCGGGGAG.

Note on this clone: The read is 3 residues too short to cover the CDR3 end, so that end is filled in from the germline J gene. The chain links TRBV30 to TRBJ2-1; 7 positions match TRBD1. After removal of 2 bases from V and 9 bases from J, the junction contained 7 bases not matched to a gene. Germline V gene lookup returns CDR1 GTSNPN and CDR2 SVGIG (reference sequence). The length of the CDR3 is 13 residues. The CDR3 bases that were read are TGTGCCTGGAGTAAAACAGGGGTAACTGAG. The encoded protein is CAWSKTGVTE. In full, the CDR3 is CAWSKTGVTEQFF.

CDR3 region: CSARGRADNEQFF. The sequenced CDR3 bases are TGCAGTGCTAGAGGGAGGGCCGACAATGAG. The V gene is TRBV20-1, the J gene TRBJ2-1; possibly TRBD2 for D (6 bases). The sequenced fragment ends 3 residues before the CDR3 boundary, so the rest is inferred from the germline J gene. The CDR3 is 13 residues long. Between the trimmed V and J ends, which lost 1 base and 5 bases, there was a span of 9 bases. Per germline, CDR1 DFQATT and CDR2 SNEGSKA (reference sequence).

Details on this clone: The CDR3 goes on 3 residues after the read ends, and that part is filled in from the germline J gene. The V call is TRBV4-1, the J call TRBJ2-2, with 10 bases lining up with TRBD2. Germline V gene data show CDR1 as MGHRA and CDR2 as YSYEKL. The CDR3 is 16 amino acids. V dropped 4 bases and J dropped 4; count of bases not matched to a gene: 6. The CDR3 loop is CASSLDLAGVTGELFF. The CDR3 DNA, read in part, is TGCGCCAGCAGCCTAGATCTAGCGGGGGTCACCGGGGAG.

Notes on this clone: The read ends 3 residues early relative to the CDR3; the germline J gene fills the gap. The chain employs TRBV18 and TRBJ2-2; no definite D call. The CDR3 has 15 amino acids. The V end lost 3 bases, the J end lost 1 base, and 9 bases lay between the germline ends. Germline V CDR1 and CDR2: KGHSH, LQKENI. CDR3 bases read: TGTGCCAGCTCACCGGCAGAAAAGAACACCGGGGAG. This gives the protein CASSPAEKNTGE. In full, the CDR3 is CASSPAEKNTGELFF.

Worth noting for this clone: The DNA ends 3 residues before the CDR3 does, and the rest of the CDR3 is filled in from the germline J gene. The V call is TRBV7-2, the J call TRBJ1-2, with a tentative D call TRBD1 (5 bases). The CDR3 spans 13 residues. The germline V gene encodes CDR1 SGHTA and CDR2 FQGNSA. The sequenced part of the CDR3 DNA is TGTGCCAGCCGGCCAGGGCTGCAAGGAGGC. Translated: CASRPGLQGG. The CDR3 in full is CASRPGLQGGYTF.

Comment on this clone: From the germline J gene comes the end of the CDR3, since the read stops 3 residues before it. The rearrangement uses TRBV2 and TRBJ1-2; no clear D gene. Trimming removed 3 bases at V and 4 bases at J, with 12 bases between. CDR3 length equals 14 residues. Per germline, CDR1 SNHLY and CDR2 FYNNEI. The sequenced part of the CDR3 DNA is TGTGCCAGCAGTGATGCGGGGAGTCTCTATGGC. Protein product: CASSDAGSLYG. The whole CDR3 sequence is CASSDAGSLYGYTF. The complete variable domain, with remaining parts taken from reference TRBV2 and TRBJ1-2, reads EPEVTQTPSHQVTQMGQEVILRCVPISNHLYFYWYRQILGQKVEFLVSFYNNEISEKSEIFDDQFSVERPDGSNFTLKIRSTKLEDSAMYFCASSDAGSLYGYTFGSGTRLTVV.

On this clone: The CDR3 end lies 3 residues beyond the end of the read and is filled in from the germline J gene. V gene TRBV19 combines with J gene TRBJ1-2; D perhaps matches TRBD1 (6 bases). The germline CDR1 and CDR2 sequences are LNHDA and SQIVND (reference sequence). The length of the CDR3 is 15 residues. CDR3 in amino acids: CASSSKSGTISDYTF. CDR3 DNA, as far as it was read: TGTGCCAGTAGTAGCAAATCCGGGACAATTAGCGAC.

Turning to this clone: The read terminates 3 residues ahead of where the CDR3 ends, so the germline J gene completes it. The genes are TRBV6-2 or TRBV6-3 and TRBJ2-1, with 13 bases aligning to TRBD2. CDR3 length: 16 residues. The germline CDR1 and CDR2 sequences are MNHEY and SVGEGT. J gave up 8 bases and V 4 bases, and 8 bases lay outside the gene matches. The CDR3 region is CASSWYGTSGMYEQFF. The part of the CDR3 DNA that was read is TGTGCCAGCAGTTGGTACGGGACTAGCGGGATGTATGAG.

CDR3 bases read: TGTGCCAGCAGCTGGACTAGGGGGAAGACC. As protein: CASSWTRGKT. In full, the CDR3 reads CASSWTRGKTQYF. The J gene is TRBJ2-5, the V gene TRBV5-6, with a tentative D call TRBD2 (7 bases). The CDR3 is cut off 3 residues early in the read; its end comes from the germline J gene. The germline V and J ends were trimmed by 3 bases and 6 bases, with 12 bases remaining between them. Germline assignment: CDR1 SGHDT and CDR2 YYEEEE. CDR3 size: 13 residues. The variable domain in full, completed from reference TRBV5-6 and TRBJ2-5, reads DAGVTQSPTHLIKTRGQQVTLRCSPKSGHDTVSWYQQALGQGPQFIFQYYEEEERQRGNFPDRFSGHQFPNYSSELNVNALLLGDSALYLCASSWTRGKTQYFGPGTRLLVL.

As to this clone: The read terminates 3 residues before the CDR3 end, so the remaining end is supplied by the germline J gene. The chain uses TRBV30 and TRBJ2-7, with D unresolved. From germline, CDR1 is GTSNPN and CDR2 SVGIG (reference sequence). The CDR3 is made up of 12 amino acids. The ends were cut back, 5 bases at V and 3 bases at J, with 11 bases in the middle. This chain's CDR3 is CAWHPGDYEQYF. The DNA read from the CDR3 is TGTGCCTGGCACCCAGGCGACTACGAG. Drawing the rest from reference TRBV30 and TRBJ2-7, the complete variable domain is SQTIHQWPATLVQPVGSPLSLECTVEGTSNPNLYWYRQAAGRGLQLLFYSVGIGQISSEVPQNLSASRPQDRQFILSSKKLLLSDSGFYLCAWHPGDYEQYFGPGTRLTVT.

Comment on this clone: Read coverage stops 3 residues before the CDR3 terminus; the germline J gene supplies the remainder. The chain links TRBV6-1 to TRBJ2-4, with D perhaps matching TRBD1 (6 bases). CDR1 MNHNS and CDR2 SASEGT come from the germline V gene. The CDR3 covers 13 residues. Trimming pared 7 bases from V and 1 base from J, leaving 8 bases between. CDR3 DNA, as far as it was read: TGTGCCAGCATTGACAGGGCCAAAAACATT. Translation: CASIDRAKNI. The full CDR3 is CASIDRAKNIQYF.

Comment on this clone: The read falls 3 residues short of the CDR3 end, and the missing part is taken from the germline J gene. The V gene is TRBV6-2 or TRBV6-3, the J gene TRBJ2-3, with D perhaps TRBD2 (5 bases). The CDR3 has 15 residues. Germline values: CDR1 MNHEY, CDR2 SVGEGT. V lost 1 base and J lost 1, with 9 bases in between. The sequenced part of the CDR3 DNA is TGTGCCAGCAGTTACTGGGCGGGCGGCACAGATACG. Translated, it gives CASSYWAGGTDT. The entire CDR3 protein reads CASSYWAGGTDTQYF.

This clone counts as medium-sized (0.01 to 0.1%) by frequency. The read terminates 3 residues ahead of where the CDR3 ends, so the germline J gene completes it. V and J are TRBV18 and TRBJ2-3, with 8 nucleotides matching TRBD1. Trimming removed 4 bases from V and 3 bases from J; junction bases left unmatched: 6. The V gene's germline CDR1 is KGHSH and CDR2 LQKENI. This CDR3 has 15 residues. CDR3 DNA, as far as it was read: TGTGCCAGCTCACGACTACAGGGGGGAACAGATACG. This encodes CASSRLQGGTDT. The whole CDR3 protein reads CASSRLQGGTDTQYF. The full variable domain, rest sourced from reference TRBV18 and TRBJ2-3, is NAGVMQNPRHLVRRRGQEARLRCSPMKGHSHVYWYRQLPEEGLKFMVYLQKENIIDESGMPKERFSAEFPKEGPSILRIQQVVRGDSAAYFCASSRLQGGTDTQYFGPGTRLTVL.

Comments on this clone: The CDR3 end lies 3 residues beyond the end of the read and is filled in from the germline J gene. The chain recombines TRBV18 with TRBJ1-3; maybe TRBD1 (6 bases). The CDR3 totals 18 residues. The V and J ends lost 1 base and 1 base respectively, with 17 bases between them. CDR1 is KGHSH and CDR2 is LQKENI in the germline V gene. The sequenced part of the CDR3 DNA is TGTGCCAGCTCACCACTAGGACAGCGAACCGAATCTGGAAACACC. Its translation is CASSPLGQRTESGNT. The full CDR3 reads CASSPLGQRTESGNTIYF.

Turning to this clone: The read finishes 3 residues shy of the CDR3 end, and the germline J gene is used to complete it. The rearrangement joins TRBV10-3 to TRBJ2-1; D ambiguous. V gave up 3 bases and J gave up 9 bases, with 15 bases separating them. The CDR3 runs to 14 residues. Germline loops: CDR1 ENHRY, CDR2 SYGVKD. The CDR3 sequence: CAISDYDDSGEQFF. The sequenced part of the CDR3 DNA is TGTGCCATCAGTGACTACGACGATTCAGGTGAG.

Comments on this clone: The CDR3 extends 3 residues past the end of the read, so its final part is completed from the germline J gene. The gene calls are TRBV20-1 and TRBJ1-1; D is possibly TRBD1 (6 bases). Trimming removed 4 bases at V and 4 bases at J, with 19 bases between. The V gene's germline CDR1 is DFQATT and CDR2 SNEGSKA (reference sequence). This CDR3 is built from 15 residues. The CDR3 reads CSAKPTGSRGTEAFF. The part of the CDR3 DNA that was read is TGCAGTGCTAAACCGACAGGATCCAGGGGCACTGAA.

A remark on this clone: The read ends 3 residues shy of where the CDR3 ends; the end is completed using the germline J gene. The V and J genes are TRBV2 and TRBJ2-3; the match to TRBD2 covers 7 bases. V was clipped by 4 bases and J by 4 bases; unmatched bases: 5. The CDR3 sequence is 14 residues long. Germline V gene data show CDR1 as SNHLY and CDR2 as FYNNEI. The CDR3 bases that were read are TGTGCCAGCAGTGCTGGCCTAGCGGCAGATACG. This codes for CASSAGLAADT. The full CDR3 protein reads CASSAGLAADTQYF.

Details on this clone: Sequencing ends 3 residues short of the CDR3 end; the germline J gene provides the rest. The chain joins TRBV9 to TRBJ1-5; 7 bases agree with TRBD1. J gave up 1 base and V 3 bases, and 1 base lay outside the gene matches. The CDR3 has 14 residues. From germline, CDR1 is SGDLS and CDR2 YYNGEE. The CDR3 here is CASSAQGSNQPQHF. The CDR3 bases that were read are TGTGCCAGCAGCGCACAGGGGAGCAATCAGCCC. Supplemented by reference TRBV9 and TRBJ1-5, the full variable domain reads DSGVTQTPKHLITATGQRVTLRCSPRSGDLSVYWYQQSLDQGLQFLIQYYNGEERAKGNILERFSAQQFPDLHSELNLSSLELGDSALYFCASSAQGSNQPQHFGDGTRLSIL.

On this clone itself: The CDR3 end falls 3 residues outside the read, so it is completed with the germline J gene. The genes are TRBV20-1 and TRBJ2-3; 7 positions agree with TRBD2. CDR1 and CDR2 (germline): DFQATT, SNEGSKA (reference sequence). J was trimmed by 4 bases and V by 6 bases; bases with no gene match: 13. The length of the CDR3 is 15 residues. CDR3 DNA (partial): TGCAGTGCGGCAAGGAGGGCGGGGGACTCAGATACG. Translating it yields CSAARRAGDSDT. The entire CDR3 protein is CSAARRAGDSDTQYF.

Concerning this clone: The read ends 3 residues early relative to the CDR3; the germline J gene fills the gap. The chain uses TRBV2 and TRBJ2-1; 13 bases map to TRBD2. J was trimmed by 0 bases and V by 4 bases; bases with no gene match: 9. Germline CDR1 and CDR2: SNHLY and FYNNEI. CDR3 length equals 19 residues. CDR3 residues: CASSASGLAGQSSYNEQFF. The sequenced CDR3 bases are TGTGCCAGCAGTGCTTCGGGACTAGCGGGGCAGAGCTCCTACAATGAG.

Regarding this clone: The observed sequence ends 3 residues before the CDR3 terminus, with the missing tail filled in from the germline J gene. V gene TRBV12-3 or TRBV12-4 combines with J gene TRBJ2-2, with D hard to call. V was trimmed by 5 bases and J by 0 bases, leaving 4 bases between them. The CDR3 runs to 13 residues. CDR3 bases read: TGTGCCAGCAGTCCTTCGAACACCGGGGAG. Protein: CASSPSNTGE. The full CDR3 is CASSPSNTGELFF.

In regard to this clone: The read is 3 residues too short to cover the CDR3 end, so that end is filled in from the germline J gene. The chain joins TRBV4-1 to TRBJ2-3; 11 bases agree with TRBD2. The CDR3 is 16 residues long. Germline V lookup: CDR1 MGHRA, CDR2 YSYEKL. The junction had 2 bases not matched to a gene; V was cut back by 1 base and J by 2 bases. This CDR3 reads CASSQASGGYTDTQYF. The covered CDR3 bases are TGCGCCAGCAGCCAAGCTAGCGGGGGGTACACAGATACG.

In the case of this clone: The CDR3 goes on 3 residues after the read ends, and that part is filled in from the germline J gene. The chain has TRBV30 and TRBJ1-1; D might be TRBD1 (6 bases). The CDR3 contains 13 residues. V was shortened by 4 bases and J by 1 base, with 10 bases between the two germline ends. Germline-derived CDR1 and CDR2 are GTSNPN and SVGIG (reference sequence). CDR3 sequence: CAWTQQGNTEAFF. The DNA read from the CDR3 is TGTGCCTGGACACAACAGGGGAACACTGAA. Filled out from reference TRBV30 and TRBJ1-1, the complete variable domain reads SQTIHQWPATLVQPVGSPLSLECTVEGTSNPNLYWYRQAAGRGLQLLFYSVGIGQISSEVPQNLSASRPQDRQFILSSKKLLLSDSGFYLCAWTQQGNTEAFFGQGTRLTVV.

The sequenced part of the CDR3 DNA is TGTGCCAGCAGCCTGCGGGGCAGACCCTACGAG. As protein: CASSLRGRPYE. The complete CDR3 sequence is CASSLRGRPYEQYF. This chain joins TRBV5-4 and TRBJ2-7; possibly TRBD2 for D (6 bases). The read comes to an end 3 residues before the CDR3 does, leaving the germline J gene to fill in the end. The CDR3 is made up of 14 amino acids. CDR1 and CDR2 (germline): SGHNT, YYREEE (reference sequence). V lost 4 bases and J 2 bases, leaving 13 bases between the germline ends.

On this clone: The read stops 3 residues short of the end of the CDR3; the missing end is completed from the germline J gene. This sequence joins TRBV7-8 and TRBJ2-5, with 8 bases that match TRBD1. This CDR3 contains 15 residues. Germline assignment: CDR1 SGHVS and CDR2 FQNEAQ. V lost 5 bases and J lost 3; bases outside the gene matches: 8. CDR3 protein: CASSPTRDRKETQYF. The DNA read from the CDR3 is TGTGCCAGCAGCCCAACGAGGGACAGGAAAGAGACC.

On this clone: The read ends 3 residues shy of where the CDR3 ends; the end is completed using the germline J gene. The chain is built from TRBV19 and TRBJ1-6, with a tentative D call TRBD1 (6 bases). CDR1 LNHDA and CDR2 SQIVND come from the germline V gene (reference sequence). The CDR3 spans 14 residues. With 10 bases removed from V and 7 bases from J, the gap between germline ends came to 17 bases. This CDR3 is CATRPQGFNSPLHF. The DNA read from the CDR3 is TGTGCCACCCGGCCCCAGGGGTTCAATTCACCC.

As regards this clone: The read is 3 residues too short to cover the CDR3 end, so that end is filled in from the germline J gene. This chain uses TRBV12-3 or TRBV12-4 with TRBJ2-1; TRBD2 is a possible D gene (5 bases). Trimming stripped 7 bases from V and 9 bases from J, with 19 bases between. The CDR3 has 14 residues. The sequenced CDR3 bases are TGTGCCAGCACCACCCTTACTAGTTTCAGTGAG. It is translated as CASTTLTSFSE. The CDR3 in its entirety is CASTTLTSFSEQFF.

With respect to this clone: The CDR3 end falls 3 residues outside the read, so it is completed with the germline J gene. The chain recombines TRBV5-1 with TRBJ2-1; the D gene is possibly TRBD1 (7 bases). From germline, CDR1 is SGHRS and CDR2 YFSETQ. V lost 5 bases to trimming and J lost 7 bases, with 13 bases between them. The CDR3 has 13 residues. The CDR3 region is CASSRETGNEQFF. CDR3 DNA, as far as it was read: TGCGCCAGCAGTCGGGAGACAGGGAATGAG.